Listed below are T cell receptor beta chains from one sample, sequenced in a study of blood T cell repertoires in COVID-19. Sequenced by immunoSEQ multiplex PCR; TCRdb stores in-frame clones only, minus some. This table has around 140,000 clones, about 80% appearing once. The specimen was peripheral blood. The receptor source for this set is a human donor in a cohort sampled during active COVID-19. Each CDR3 is given with its conserved first and last residue. The D gene is left open where the match is weak. The size of a clone is reported for some rows only, either as once, few or many, or as a class for expanded clones.

V: TRBV10-3
J: TRBJ1-5
D: .
length: 16
size: .
DNA: TGTGCCATCAGTGATGAGTCCATGGGGAGTTATCAGCCCCAGCATTTT
CDR3: CAISDESMGSYQPQHF

V: TRBV5-6
J: TRBJ1-6
D: .
length: 16
size: .
DNA: TGTGCCAGCAGCTCTGGGACTCTTGGAGGAGATTCACCCCTCCACTTT
CDR3: CASSSGTLGGDSPLHF

V: TRBV15
J: TRBJ1-6
D: .
length: 14
size: .
DNA: TGTGCCACGAGCAGTCGACAGATTGGTTCACCCCTCCACTTT
CDR3: CATSSRQIGSPLHF

V: TRBV9
J: TRBJ2-3
D: TRBD2
length: 14
size: .
DNA: TGTGCCAGCAGCCCTAGCGGGAGTCGAGATACGCAGTATTTT
CDR3: CASSPSGSRDTQYF

V: TRBV10-1
J: TRBJ2-5
D: TRBD2
length: 17
size: .
DNA: TGCGCCAGCAGTGAGTCGACTAGCGGGAGGGCCAGGGAGACCCAGTACTTC
CDR3: CASSESTSGRARETQYF

V: TRBV5-6
J: TRBJ1-1
D: .
length: 15
size: .
DNA: TGTGCCAGCAGCTTGTTTGGGGAGGGAGCCACTGAAGCTTTCTTT
CDR3: CASSLFGEGATEAFF

V: TRBV6-5
J: TRBJ2-2
D: .
length: 13
size: .
DNA: TGTGCCAGCCAGGGCAGCAACACCGGGGAGCTGTTTTTT
CDR3: CASQGSNTGELFF

V: TRBV6-1
J: TRBJ2-5
D: .
length: 14
size: .
DNA: TGTGCCAGCAGTGAAGACGGGATCCAAGAGACCCAGTACTTC
CDR3: CASSEDGIQETQYF

V: TRBV6-2/TRBV6-3
J: TRBJ2-5
D: TRBD2
length: 17
size: .
DNA: TGTGCCAGCAGCTCCGGACTAGCGGGAGTGAGGGAAGAGACCCAGTACTTC
CDR3: CASSSGLAGVREETQYF

V: TRBV19
J: TRBJ1-1
D: .
length: 13
size: .
DNA: TGTGCCAGTGGGGGCAGGGGCGATACTGAAGCTTTCTTT
CDR3: CASGGRGDTEAFF

V: TRBV28
J: TRBJ1-5
D: TRBD1
length: 14
size: once
DNA: TGTGCCAGCAGCTCAGGGGGGTCCAATCAGCCCCAGCATTTT
CDR3: CASSSGGSNQPQHF

V: TRBV19
J: TRBJ2-3
D: .
length: 14
size: .
DNA: TGTGCCAGTAGTATAGCTAGCGCGACAGATACGCAGTATTTT
CDR3: CASSIASATDTQYF

V: TRBV28
J: TRBJ1-2
D: .
length: 14
size: .
DNA: TGTGCCAGCATACCAGGGCTTGGGGGGTATGGCTACACCTTC
CDR3: CASIPGLGGYGYTF

V: TRBV20-1
J: TRBJ2-5
D: .
length: 10
size: .
DNA: TGCAGTGGGTGCGGAGAGACCCAGTACTTC
CDR3: CSGCGETQYF

V: TRBV12-3/TRBV12-4
J: TRBJ1-1
D: .
length: 13
size: .
DNA: TGTGCCAGCAGTTTATGGACTATCGTTGAAGCTTTCTTT
CDR3: CASSLWTIVEAFF

V: TRBV11-2
J: TRBJ1-4
D: .
length: 14
size: .
DNA: TGTGCCAGCAGCTTTTCCGGGGGGTACGAAAAACTGTTTTTT
CDR3: CASSFSGGYEKLFF

V: TRBV15
J: TRBJ2-7
D: .
length: 14
size: .
DNA: TGTGCCACCAGCAGAGAGTCCGGGGCCTACGAGCAGTACTTC
CDR3: CATSRESGAYEQYF

V: TRBV4-2
J: TRBJ2-3
D: .
length: 16
size: .
DNA: TGTGCCAGCAGCCAAGGCTCGGGATACGTGTCAGATACGCAGTATTTT
CDR3: CASSQGSGYVSDTQYF

V: TRBV3-1/TRBV3-2
J: TRBJ2-3
D: TRBD2
length: 14
size: .
DNA: TGTGCCAGCAGCCGCGGGAGGGTGGTAGATACGCAGTATTTT
CDR3: CASSRGRVVDTQYF

V: TRBV3-1/TRBV3-2
J: TRBJ2-1
D: TRBD2
length: 17
size: .
DNA: TGTGCCAGCAGCCAAGATCACAGCGGGAGGTCTTTGAATGAGCAGTTCTTC
CDR3: CASSQDHSGRSLNEQFF

V: TRBV6-5
J: TRBJ1-5
D: .
length: 13
size: once
DNA: TGTGCCAGCAGTTTACGGGGGAATCAGCCCCAGCATTTT
CDR3: CASSLRGNQPQHF

V: TRBV7-8
J: TRBJ2-1
D: TRBD2
length: 16
size: .
DNA: TGTGCCAGCAGCTCGACTAGCGGGAGCCAGTACAATGAGCAGTTCTTC
CDR3: CASSSTSGSQYNEQFF

V: TRBV3-1/TRBV3-2
J: TRBJ2-1
D: TRBD2
length: 20
size: once
DNA: TGTGCCAGCAGCCAAGGAAGGCTAGCGGGATATCCCCCCACCTACAATGAGCAGTTCTTC
CDR3: CASSQGRLAGYPPTYNEQFF

V: TRBV5-1
J: TRBJ2-3
D: TRBD1
length: 14
size: .
DNA: TGCGCCAGCAGCTTGGCCACAGGGGCAGATACGCAGTATTTT
CDR3: CASSLATGADTQYF

V: TRBV5-1
J: TRBJ1-1
D: .
length: 13
size: .
DNA: TGCGCCAGCAGCTTAGGGGGGAACACTGAAGCTTTCTTT
CDR3: CASSLGGNTEAFF

V: TRBV18
J: TRBJ2-7
D: TRBD1
length: 12
size: .
DNA: TGTGCCAGCTCACTGACAGGGACGGGGCAGTACTTC
CDR3: CASSLTGTGQYF

V: TRBV5-4
J: TRBJ1-3
D: TRBD1
length: 17
size: .
DNA: TGTGCCAGCAGCCTAAACAGGGGGCGGATTTCTGGAAACACCATATATTTT
CDR3: CASSLNRGRISGNTIYF

V: TRBV7-3
J: TRBJ2-1
D: .
length: 12
size: .
DNA: TGTGCCAGCAGCCCCGGCTACAATGAGCAGTTCTTC
CDR3: CASSPGYNEQFF

V: TRBV28
J: TRBJ2-7
D: .
length: 15
size: .
DNA: TGTGCCAGCATACCTAGGGGCAGACTCTCCTACGAGCAGTACTTC
CDR3: CASIPRGRLSYEQYF

V: TRBV6-4
J: TRBJ1-1
D: .
length: 15
size: .
DNA: TGTGCCAGCAGTGACTCGTCAGGGGCCAGCACTGAAGCTTTCTTT
CDR3: CASSDSSGASTEAFF

V: TRBV29-1
J: TRBJ2-6
D: .
length: 14
size: few
DNA: TGCAGCGTTCACACAGGGTCTGGGGCCAACGTCCTGACTTTC
CDR3: CSVHTGSGANVLTF

V: TRBV5-1
J: TRBJ2-2
D: .
length: 15
size: .
DNA: TGCGCCAGCAGTTTACAGACAGGGAGGCCCGGGGAGCTGTTTTTT
CDR3: CASSLQTGRPGELFF

V: TRBV19
J: TRBJ2-1
D: TRBD2
length: 15
size: .
DNA: TGTGCCAGTAGTAGCGGGGGGGACATATACAATGAGCAGTTCTTC
CDR3: CASSSGGDIYNEQFF

V: TRBV6-5
J: TRBJ2-7
D: TRBD2
length: 14
size: .
DNA: TGTGCCAGCAACTTGGCGGGAGTAAACGACGAGCAGTACTTC
CDR3: CASNLAGVNDEQYF

V: TRBV6-6
J: TRBJ2-1
D: TRBD2
length: 15
size: few
DNA: TGTGCCAGCAGCCCCCTCGGGTCGGGGGGAGACGAGCAGTTCTTC
CDR3: CASSPLGSGGDEQFF

V: TRBV3-1/TRBV3-2
J: TRBJ2-3
D: TRBD2
length: 16
size: few
DNA: TGTGCCAGCAGCCTCGGACTAGCGGGGAACACAGATACGCAGTATTTT
CDR3: CASSLGLAGNTDTQYF

V: TRBV3-1/TRBV3-2
J: TRBJ2-5
D: TRBD2
length: 16
size: few
DNA: TGTGCCAGCAGGGAGTGGGCTAGCGGGTACCAAGAGACCCAGTACTTC
CDR3: CASREWASGYQETQYF

V: TRBV5-1
J: TRBJ2-3
D: TRBD2
length: 17
size: once
DNA: TGCGCCAGCAGCTTCGGACTAGCGGGGCGGAGCACAGATACGCAGTATTTT
CDR3: CASSFGLAGRSTDTQYF

V: TRBV27
J: TRBJ1-5
D: .
length: 10
size: once
DNA: TGTGCCAGCGGGACTGGGCCCCAGCATTTT
CDR3: CASGTGPQHF

V: TRBV2
J: TRBJ1-1
D: .
length: 13
size: few
DNA: TGTGCCAGCATCCGACAGACGAACACTGAAGCTTTCTTT
CDR3: CASIRQTNTEAFF

V: TRBV5-1
J: TRBJ2-5
D: TRBD1
length: 18
size: .
DNA: TGCGCCAGCAGCTTACGGCCTACGGGACAGGGGGTTCAAGAGACCCAGTACTTC
CDR3: CASSLRPTGQGVQETQYF

V: TRBV5-1
J: TRBJ2-7
D: TRBD1
length: 14
size: few
DNA: TGCGCCAGCAGCTTGGCAGGGGGCAGGTACGAGCAGTACTTC
CDR3: CASSLAGGRYEQYF

V: TRBV27
J: TRBJ2-1
D: .
length: 15
size: .
DNA: TGTGCCAGCAGTCCTTTAGGGTCAGGGTACAATGAGCAGTTCTTC
CDR3: CASSPLGSGYNEQFF

V: TRBV5-4
J: TRBJ1-1
D: TRBD1
length: 16
size: .
DNA: TGTGCCAGCAGCTTTGGACAGGGAGGGTGGATCACTGAAGCTTTCTTT
CDR3: CASSFGQGGWITEAFF

V: TRBV6-2/TRBV6-3
J: TRBJ2-1
D: .
length: 14
size: once
DNA: TGTGCCAGCAGTTACGGGGCGGGATACAATGAGCAGTTCTTC
CDR3: CASSYGAGYNEQFF

V: TRBV18
J: TRBJ2-2
D: TRBD2
length: 16
size: .
DNA: TGTGCCAGCTCACTCCTGACTAGCGGGAAGGCCGGGGAGCTGTTTTTT
CDR3: CASSLLTSGKAGELFF

V: TRBV7-2
J: TRBJ2-1
D: TRBD2
length: 15
size: .
DNA: TGTGCCAGCAGCTCCTCCTTTGGACTAGCCAATGAGCAGTTCTTC
CDR3: CASSSSFGLANEQFF

V: TRBV6-1
J: TRBJ2-7
D: .
length: 15
size: .
DNA: TGTGCCAGCAGTGAATGGGCAGGGGGGTCGTACGAGCAGTACTTC
CDR3: CASSEWAGGSYEQYF